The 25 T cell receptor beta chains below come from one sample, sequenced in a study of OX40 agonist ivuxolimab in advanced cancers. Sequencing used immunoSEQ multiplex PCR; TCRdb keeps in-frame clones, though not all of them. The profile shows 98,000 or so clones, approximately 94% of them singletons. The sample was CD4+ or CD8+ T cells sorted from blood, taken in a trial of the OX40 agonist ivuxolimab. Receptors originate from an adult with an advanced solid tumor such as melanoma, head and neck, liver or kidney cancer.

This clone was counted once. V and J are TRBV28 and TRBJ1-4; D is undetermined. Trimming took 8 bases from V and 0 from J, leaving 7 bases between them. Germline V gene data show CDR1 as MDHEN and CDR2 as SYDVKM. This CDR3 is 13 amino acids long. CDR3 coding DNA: TGTGCCAGCGAGAGGGCAACTAATGAAAAACTGTTTTTT. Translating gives CASERATNEKLFF.

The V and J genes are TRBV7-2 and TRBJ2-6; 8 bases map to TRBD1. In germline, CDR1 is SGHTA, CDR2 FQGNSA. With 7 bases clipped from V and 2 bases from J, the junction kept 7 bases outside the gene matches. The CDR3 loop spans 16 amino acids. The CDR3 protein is CASTKRTGTGANVLTF. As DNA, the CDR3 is TGTGCCAGCACCAAGCGGACAGGGACTGGGGCCAACGTCCTGACTTTC.

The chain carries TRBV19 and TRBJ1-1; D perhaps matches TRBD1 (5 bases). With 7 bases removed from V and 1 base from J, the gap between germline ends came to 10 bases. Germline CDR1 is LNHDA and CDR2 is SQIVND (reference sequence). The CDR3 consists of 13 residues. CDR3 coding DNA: TGTGCCAGTACCGCAGGGAGGAACACTGAAGCTTTCTTT. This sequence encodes CASTAGRNTEAFF.

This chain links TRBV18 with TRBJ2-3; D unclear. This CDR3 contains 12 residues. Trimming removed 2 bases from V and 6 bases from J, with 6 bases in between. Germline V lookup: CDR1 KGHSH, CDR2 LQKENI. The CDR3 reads CASSPAKDTQYF. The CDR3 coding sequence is TGTGCCAGCTCACCAGCAAAGGATACGCAGTATTTT.

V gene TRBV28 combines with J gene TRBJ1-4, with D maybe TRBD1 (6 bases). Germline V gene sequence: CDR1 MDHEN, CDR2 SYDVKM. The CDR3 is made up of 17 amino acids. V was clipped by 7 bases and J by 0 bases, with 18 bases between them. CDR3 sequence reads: CASTPGGATATNEKLFF. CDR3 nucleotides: TGTGCCAGCACCCCGGGGGGGGCCACGGCAACTAATGAAAAACTGTTTTTT.

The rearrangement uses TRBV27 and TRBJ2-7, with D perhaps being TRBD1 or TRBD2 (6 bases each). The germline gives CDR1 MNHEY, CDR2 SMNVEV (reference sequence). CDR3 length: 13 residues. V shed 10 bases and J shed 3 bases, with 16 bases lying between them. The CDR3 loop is CATRGHSDYEQYF. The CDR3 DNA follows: TGTGCCACCCGGGGGCACTCGGACTACGAGCAGTACTTC.

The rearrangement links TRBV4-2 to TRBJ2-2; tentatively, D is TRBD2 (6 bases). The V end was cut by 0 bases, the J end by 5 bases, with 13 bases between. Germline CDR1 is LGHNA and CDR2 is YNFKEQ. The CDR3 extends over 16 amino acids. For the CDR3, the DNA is TGTGCCAGCAGCCAAGAATGGGGACTTGCTACCGGGGAGCTGTTTTTT. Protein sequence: CASSQEWGLATGELFF.

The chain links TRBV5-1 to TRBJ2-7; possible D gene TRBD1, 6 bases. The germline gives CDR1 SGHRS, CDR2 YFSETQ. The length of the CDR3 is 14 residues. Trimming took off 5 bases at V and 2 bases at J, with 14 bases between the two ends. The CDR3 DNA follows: TGCGCCAGCAGGCCCCCAACAGGGACCTACGAGCAGTACTTC. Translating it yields CASRPPTGTYEQYF.

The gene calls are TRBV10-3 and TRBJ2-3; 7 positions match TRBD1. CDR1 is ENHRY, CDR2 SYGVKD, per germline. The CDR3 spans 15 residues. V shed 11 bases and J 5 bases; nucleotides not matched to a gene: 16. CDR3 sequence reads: CAASPGQSVLDTQYF. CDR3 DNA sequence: TGTGCCGCCTCTCCGGGACAGAGTGTATTAGATACGCAGTATTTT.

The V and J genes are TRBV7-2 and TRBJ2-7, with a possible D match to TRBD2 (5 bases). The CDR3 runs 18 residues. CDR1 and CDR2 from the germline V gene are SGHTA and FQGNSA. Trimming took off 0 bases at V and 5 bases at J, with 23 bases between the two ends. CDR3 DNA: TGTGCCAGCAGCTTAGCCGTGAATATCGGGGTGACCTTCCACGAGCAGTACTTC. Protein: CASSLAVNIGVTFHEQYF.

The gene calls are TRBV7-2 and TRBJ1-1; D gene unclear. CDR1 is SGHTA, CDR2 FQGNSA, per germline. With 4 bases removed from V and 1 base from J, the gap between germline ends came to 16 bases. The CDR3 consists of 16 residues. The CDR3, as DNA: TGTGCCAGCAGCTCCCAGGCCCCCCTAGGGAACACTGAAGCTTTCTTT. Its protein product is CASSSQAPLGNTEAFF.

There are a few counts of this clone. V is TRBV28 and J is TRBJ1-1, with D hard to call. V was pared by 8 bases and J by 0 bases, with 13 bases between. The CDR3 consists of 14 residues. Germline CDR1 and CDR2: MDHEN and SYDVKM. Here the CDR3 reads CASGPEGLNTEAFF. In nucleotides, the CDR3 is TGTGCCAGCGGACCGGAGGGCTTGAACACTGAAGCTTTCTTT.

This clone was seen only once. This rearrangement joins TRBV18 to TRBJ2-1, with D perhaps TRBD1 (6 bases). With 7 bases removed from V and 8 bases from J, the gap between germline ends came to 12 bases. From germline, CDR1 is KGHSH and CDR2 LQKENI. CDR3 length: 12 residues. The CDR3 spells CASLRQAHEQFF. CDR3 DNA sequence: TGTGCCAGCTTAAGACAGGCCCATGAGCAGTTCTTC.

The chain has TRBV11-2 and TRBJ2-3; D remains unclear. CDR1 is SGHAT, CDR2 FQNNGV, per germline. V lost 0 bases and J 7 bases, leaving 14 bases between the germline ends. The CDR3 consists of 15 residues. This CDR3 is CASSLDRVRGNTQYF. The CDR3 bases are TGTGCCAGCAGCTTAGATCGAGTTAGAGGAAATACGCAGTATTTT.

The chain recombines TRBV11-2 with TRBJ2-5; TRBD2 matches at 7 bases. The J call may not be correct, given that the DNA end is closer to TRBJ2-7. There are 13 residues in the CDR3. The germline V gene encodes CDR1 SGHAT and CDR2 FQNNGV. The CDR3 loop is CASSLAGGNEQYF. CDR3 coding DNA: TGTGCCAGCAGCTTAGCGGGAGGTAACGAGCAGTACTTC.

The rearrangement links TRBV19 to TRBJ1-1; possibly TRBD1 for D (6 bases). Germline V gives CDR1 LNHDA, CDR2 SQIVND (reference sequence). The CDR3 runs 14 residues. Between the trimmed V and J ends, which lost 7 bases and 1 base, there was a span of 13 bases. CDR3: CASTTGLWNTEAFF. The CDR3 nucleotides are TGTGCCAGTACAACAGGGCTTTGGAACACTGAAGCTTTCTTT.

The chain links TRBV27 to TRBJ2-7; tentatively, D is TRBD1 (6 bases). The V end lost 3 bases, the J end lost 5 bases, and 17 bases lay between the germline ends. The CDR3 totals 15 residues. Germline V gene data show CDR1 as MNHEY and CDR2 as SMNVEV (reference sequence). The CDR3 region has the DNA TGTGCCAGCAGTTTCCAAGGGGGTACGCGGCACGAGCAGTACTTC. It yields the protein CASSFQGGTRHEQYF.

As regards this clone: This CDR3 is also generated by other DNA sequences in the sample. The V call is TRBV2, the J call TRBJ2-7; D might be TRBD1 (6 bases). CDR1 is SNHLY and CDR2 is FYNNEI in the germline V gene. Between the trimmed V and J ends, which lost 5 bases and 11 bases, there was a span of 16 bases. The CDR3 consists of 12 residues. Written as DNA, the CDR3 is TGTGCCAGCAGTACAACAGGGCCCCGGGAGTACTTC. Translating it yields CASSTTGPREYF.

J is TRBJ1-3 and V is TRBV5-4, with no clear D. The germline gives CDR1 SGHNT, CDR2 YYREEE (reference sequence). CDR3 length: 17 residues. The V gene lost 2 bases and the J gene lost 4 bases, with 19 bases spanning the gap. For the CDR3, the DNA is TGTGCCAGCAGCTTTGACCCCCTTGCCCGCACCGGAAACACCATATATTTT. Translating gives CASSFDPLARTGNTIYF.

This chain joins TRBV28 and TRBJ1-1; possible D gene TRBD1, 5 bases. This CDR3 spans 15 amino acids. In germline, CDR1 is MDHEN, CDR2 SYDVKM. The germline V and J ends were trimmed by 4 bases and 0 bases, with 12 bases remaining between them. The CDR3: CASSSPTALNTEAFF. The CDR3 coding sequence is TGTGCCAGCAGTTCCCCGACAGCCTTGAACACTGAAGCTTTCTTT.

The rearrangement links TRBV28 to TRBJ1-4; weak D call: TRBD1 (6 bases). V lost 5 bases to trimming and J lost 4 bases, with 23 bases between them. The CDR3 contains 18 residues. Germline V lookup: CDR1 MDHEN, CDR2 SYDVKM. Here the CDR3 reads CASSTQRRVAGVNEKLFF. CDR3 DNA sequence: TGTGCCAGCAGTACGCAACGGCGGGTGGCAGGGGTTAATGAAAAACTGTTTTTT.

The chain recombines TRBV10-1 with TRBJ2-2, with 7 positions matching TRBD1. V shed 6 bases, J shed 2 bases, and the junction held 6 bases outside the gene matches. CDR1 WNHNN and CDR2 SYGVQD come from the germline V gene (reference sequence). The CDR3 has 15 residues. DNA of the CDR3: TGCGCCAGCAGCGACGACAGGGTTAACACCGGGGAGCTGTTTTTT. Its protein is CASSDDRVNTGELFF.

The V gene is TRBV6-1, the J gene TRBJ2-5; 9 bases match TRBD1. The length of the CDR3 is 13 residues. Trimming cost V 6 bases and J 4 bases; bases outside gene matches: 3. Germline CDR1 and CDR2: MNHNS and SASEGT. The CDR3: CASSRDRAETQYF. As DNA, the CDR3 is TGTGCCAGCAGCCGGGACAGGGCAGAGACCCAGTACTTC.

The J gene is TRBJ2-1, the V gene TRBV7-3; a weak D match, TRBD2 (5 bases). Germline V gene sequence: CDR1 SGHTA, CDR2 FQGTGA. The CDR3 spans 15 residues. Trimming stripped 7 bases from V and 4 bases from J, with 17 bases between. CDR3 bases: TGTGCCAGCACCACGCGGGCGGGCTTTTACAATGAGCAGTTCTTC. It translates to CASTTRAGFYNEQFF.

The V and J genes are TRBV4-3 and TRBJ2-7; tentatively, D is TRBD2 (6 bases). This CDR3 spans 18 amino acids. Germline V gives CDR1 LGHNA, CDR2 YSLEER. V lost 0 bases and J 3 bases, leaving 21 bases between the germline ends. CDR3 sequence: CASSQDLSQGTLSYEQYF. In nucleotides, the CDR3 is TGCGCCAGCAGCCAAGATTTAAGCCAAGGGACTCTAAGCTACGAGCAGTACTTC.